Shown below are 14 T cell receptor beta chains from a single sample sequenced in a study of cytomegalovirus exposure and HLA in healthy donors. The PCR ran on 60 Vbeta and 13 Jbeta primers. TCRdb's copy holds only in-frame clones and misses some; the assay was immunoSEQ multiplex PCR. Of about 120,000 clones in the sample, over 65% were seen once. The sample comprised PBMCs. Receptors were obtained from a woman in her thirties in good health and CMV-seropositive.

This clone appeared a single time. The chain links TRBV5-4 to TRBJ2-7; 12 bases line up with TRBD2. V shed 4 bases, J shed 5 bases, and the junction held 13 bases outside the gene matches. Germline CDR1 reads SGHNT; CDR2 reads YYREEE (reference sequence). The CDR3 has 17 amino acids. The CDR3 sequence is CASSPPSLAGGPDEQYF. In DNA, the CDR3 is TGTGCCAGCAGCCCCCCTTCGCTAGCGGGGGGGCCCGACGAGCAGTACTTC.

The chain uses TRBV5-5 and TRBJ2-7, with D possibly matching TRBD1 (5 bases). This CDR3 is 15 amino acids long. Germline V gene data show CDR1 as SGHKS and CDR2 as YYEKEE (reference sequence). The germline V and J ends were trimmed by 0 bases and 1 base, with 11 bases remaining between them. The CDR3 DNA sequence: TGTGCCAGCAGCTTGGGCAAGGGGCGATCCTACGAGCAGTACTTC. It translates to CASSLGKGRSYEQYF. Full variable domain (remainder filled in from reference TRBV5-5 and TRBJ2-7): DAGVTQSPTHLIKTRGQQVTLRCSPISGHKSVSWYQQVLGQGPQFIFQYYEKEERGRGNFPDRFSARQFPNYSSELNVNALLLGDSALYLCASSLGKGRSYEQYFGPGTRLTVT.

The count of this clone is one. V usage is TRBV29-1 and J usage is TRBJ2-7, with 10 nucleotides matching TRBD1. The germline CDR1 and CDR2 sequences are SQVTM and ANQGSEA. CDR3 size: 16 residues. Unmatched junction bases numbered 15, after V lost 7 bases and J lost 3 bases. Here the CDR3 reads CSAVGFGQGEYYEQYF. The CDR3 DNA follows: TGCAGCGCCGTTGGGTTCGGACAGGGGGAGTACTACGAGCAGTACTTC.

The chain links TRBV13 to TRBJ2-7; the match to TRBD1 covers 10 bases. V lost 0 bases and J lost 6; bases outside the gene matches: 5. The length of the CDR3 is 15 residues. Per the germline V gene, CDR1 is PRHDT and CDR2 is FYEKMQ (reference sequence). CDR3 protein: CASSLGDRGNVEQYF. In DNA, the CDR3 is TGTGCCAGCAGCTTAGGGGACAGGGGGAATGTCGAGCAGTACTTC.

The chain recombines TRBV9 with TRBJ2-2; D is perhaps TRBD1 (5 bases). The CDR3 is 16 amino acids. Germline V gives CDR1 SGDLS, CDR2 YYNGEE. The V end was cut by 0 bases, the J end by 4 bases, with 13 bases between. The CDR3 DNA is TGTGCCAGCAGCGTAGTGGCAGGGATGGGCACCGGGGAGCTGTTTTTT. Its protein product is CASSVVAGMGTGELFF.

This chain links TRBV4-2 with TRBJ2-5; 9 bases line up with TRBD2. The CDR3 runs to 17 residues. The V segment lost 6 bases and the J segment 2 bases; nucleotides outside the gene matches: 13. Germline CDR1 is LGHNA and CDR2 is YNFKEQ. The CDR3 spells CASRLGQAGGPQETQYF. DNA for the CDR3: TGTGCCAGCAGACTCGGACAAGCGGGGGGACCACAAGAGACCCAGTACTTC.

J is TRBJ1-5 and V is TRBV11-3; D gene unclear. This CDR3 spans 18 amino acids. Germline CDR1 and CDR2: SGHNT and YENEEA. The V end was cut by 0 bases, the J end by 1 base, with 16 bases between. CDR3 loop: CASSLERGLGRSNQPQHF. The CDR3 DNA is TGTGCCAGCAGCTTAGAGAGAGGGCTCGGTCGAAGCAATCAGCCCCAGCATTTT.

This chain joins TRBV10-3 and TRBJ1-2; D is possibly TRBD1 (5 bases). This CDR3 has 14 amino acids. Trimming shortened V by 5 bases and J by 2 bases, and 12 bases separated the two germline ends. CDR1 and CDR2 from the germline V gene are ENHRY and SYGVKD. CDR3 loop: CAISHTTANYGYTF. As DNA, the CDR3 is TGTGCCATCAGTCATACGACAGCGAACTATGGCTACACCTTC.

The chain combines TRBV28 with TRBJ2-5; 9 bases line up with TRBD2. V was pared by 5 bases and J by 3 bases, with 7 bases of the junction left unmatched. Germline CDR1 MDHEN, CDR2 SYDVKM. The CDR3 runs 15 residues. The CDR3 here is CASSLAGGGEETQYF. DNA of the CDR3: TGTGCCAGCAGTCTCGCAGGCGGGGGGGAAGAGACCCAGTACTTC.

Only one count was recorded for this clone. Different DNA sequences within this sample yield the same CDR3. The chain combines TRBV5-1 with TRBJ2-7; 9 bases line up with TRBD1. The CDR3 contains 14 residues. Germline V gene lookup returns CDR1 SGHRS and CDR2 YFSETQ. The V gene end was trimmed by 2 bases and the J gene end by 2 bases; junction bases not matched to a gene: 2. The CDR3 region has the DNA TGCGCCAGCAGCTTAGGGACAGGGCCCTACGAGCAGTACTTC. Translation: CASSLGTGPYEQYF.

The chain joins TRBV5-1 to TRBJ1-1, with D tentatively TRBD1 (6 bases). V was clipped by 3 bases and J by 1 base, with 10 bases between them. From germline, CDR1 is SGHRS and CDR2 YFSETQ. The CDR3 spans 14 residues. CDR3 region: CASSSGGGNTEAFF. In DNA, the CDR3 is TGCGCCAGCAGCTCGGGGGGCGGGAACACTGAAGCTTTCTTT.

This chain uses TRBV5-1 with TRBJ2-7, with TRBD1 as a possible D gene (6 bases). V gave up 1 base and J gave up 1 base, with 12 bases separating them. Per germline, CDR1 SGHRS and CDR2 YFSETQ. This CDR3 spans 15 amino acids. CDR3 residues: CASSLTGLRSYEQYF. The CDR3 bases are TGCGCCAGCAGCTTGACAGGGCTTCGGTCCTACGAGCAGTACTTC.

CDR3 DNA: TGTGCCAGCACCACACTAGCGGGGGGTCAAGAGACCCAGTACTTC. Protein: CASTTLAGGQETQYF. The rearrangement links TRBV7-9 to TRBJ2-5, with 12 bases identical to TRBD2. This CDR3 spans 15 amino acids. Looked up from germline, CDR1 is SEHNR and CDR2 is FQNEAQ (reference sequence). The ends lost 7 bases at V and 2 bases at J; junction bases unmatched: 5.

The rearrangement uses TRBV7-3 and TRBJ2-1, with 12 positions matching TRBD1. V dropped 2 bases and J dropped 3; count of bases not matched to a gene: 11. This CDR3 is built from 19 residues. In germline, CDR1 is SGHTA, CDR2 FQGTGA. In DNA, the CDR3 is TGTGCCAGCAGCTTAGGGACAGGGGGCACCCGGCATAACTACAATGAGCAGTTCTTC. This sequence encodes CASSLGTGGTRHNYNEQFF.